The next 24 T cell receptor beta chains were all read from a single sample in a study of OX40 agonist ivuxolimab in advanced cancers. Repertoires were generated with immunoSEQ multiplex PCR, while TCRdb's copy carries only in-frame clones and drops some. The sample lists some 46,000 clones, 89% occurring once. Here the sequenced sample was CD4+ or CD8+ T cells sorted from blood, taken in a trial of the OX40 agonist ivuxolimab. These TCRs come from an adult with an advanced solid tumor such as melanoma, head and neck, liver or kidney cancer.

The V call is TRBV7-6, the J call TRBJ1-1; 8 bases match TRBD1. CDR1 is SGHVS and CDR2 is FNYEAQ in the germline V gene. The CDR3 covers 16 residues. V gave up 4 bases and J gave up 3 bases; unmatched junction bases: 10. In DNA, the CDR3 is TGTGCCAGCAGCTCGATCCCGGACAGGGCGGACACTGAAGCTTTCTTT. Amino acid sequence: CASSSIPDRADTEAFF.

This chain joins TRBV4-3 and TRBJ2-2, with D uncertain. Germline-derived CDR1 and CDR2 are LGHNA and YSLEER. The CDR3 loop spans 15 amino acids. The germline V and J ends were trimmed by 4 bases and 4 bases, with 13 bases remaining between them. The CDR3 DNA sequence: TGCGCCAGCAGCCCCAATGACTCAGGCACCGGGGAGCTGTTTTTT. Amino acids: CASSPNDSGTGELFF.

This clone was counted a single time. The CDR3 DNA reads as TGTGCCAGCACTACGGCCTCTGGGGCTTTCTTT. It encodes CASTTASGAFF. V is TRBV6-5 and J is TRBJ1-1; D gene uncertain. The CDR3 runs to 11 residues. Germline V gene sequence: CDR1 MNHEY, CDR2 SVGAGI. V gave up 7 bases and J gave up 11 bases, with 14 bases separating them.

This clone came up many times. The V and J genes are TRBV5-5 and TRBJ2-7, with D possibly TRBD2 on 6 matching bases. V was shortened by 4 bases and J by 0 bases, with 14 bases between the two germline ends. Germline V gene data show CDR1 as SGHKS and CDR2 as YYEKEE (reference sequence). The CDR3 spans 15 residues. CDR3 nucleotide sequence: TGTGCCAGCAGCGCGGAGATAGCGGCCTCCTACGAGCAGTACTTC. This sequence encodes CASSAEIAASYEQYF.

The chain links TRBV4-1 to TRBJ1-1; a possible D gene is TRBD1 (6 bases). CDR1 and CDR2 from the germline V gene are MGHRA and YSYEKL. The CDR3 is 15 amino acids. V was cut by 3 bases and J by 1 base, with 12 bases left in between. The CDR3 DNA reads TGCGCCAGCAGCCACGACAGGTGGGGGAACACTGAAGCTTTCTTT. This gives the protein CASSHDRWGNTEAFF.

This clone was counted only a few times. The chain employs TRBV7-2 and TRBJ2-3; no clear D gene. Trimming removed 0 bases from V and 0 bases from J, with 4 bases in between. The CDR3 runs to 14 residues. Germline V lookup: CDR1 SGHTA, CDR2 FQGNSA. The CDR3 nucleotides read TGTGCCAGCAGCTTAGCGGGGAGCACAGATACGCAGTATTTT. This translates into CASSLAGSTDTQYF.

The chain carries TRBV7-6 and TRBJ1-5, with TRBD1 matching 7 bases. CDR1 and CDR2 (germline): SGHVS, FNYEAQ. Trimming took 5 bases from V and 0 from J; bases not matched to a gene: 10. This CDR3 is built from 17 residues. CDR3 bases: TGTGCCAGCAGCCGCGGGACAGCCTATGATAGCAATCAGCCCCAGCATTTT. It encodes CASSRGTAYDSNQPQHF.

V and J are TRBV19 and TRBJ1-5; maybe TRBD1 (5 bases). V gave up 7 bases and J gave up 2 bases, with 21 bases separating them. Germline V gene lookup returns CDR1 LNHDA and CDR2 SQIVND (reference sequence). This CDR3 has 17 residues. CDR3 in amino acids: CASTYRESMGRNQPQHF. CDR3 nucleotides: TGTGCCAGTACCTACCGTGAGAGCATGGGACGCAATCAGCCCCAGCATTTT. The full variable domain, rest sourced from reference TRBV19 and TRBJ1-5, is DGGITQSPKYLFRKEGQNVTLSCEQNLNHDAMYWYRQDPGQGLRLIYYSQIVNDFQKGDIAEGYSVSREKKESFPLTVTSAQKNPTAFYLCASTYRESMGRNQPQHFGDGTRLSIL.

CDR3 bases: TGCAGCGTTGAAATGGGACAGGGGCCTTACAACTATGGCTACACCTTC. Amino acids: CSVEMGQGPYNYGYTF. The V and J genes are TRBV29-1 and TRBJ1-2; TRBD1 matches 10 bases. Looked up from germline, CDR1 is SQVTM and CDR2 is ANQGSEA. V shed 2 bases and J 2 bases; nucleotides not matched to a gene: 8. The CDR3 is 16 residues long. Drawing the rest from reference TRBV29-1 and TRBJ1-2, the complete variable domain is SAVISQKPSRDICQRGTSLTIQCQVDSQVTMMFWYRQQPGQSLTLIATANQGSEATYESGFVIDKFPISRPNLTFSTLTVSNMSPEDSSIYLCSVEMGQGPYNYGYTFGSGTRLTVV.

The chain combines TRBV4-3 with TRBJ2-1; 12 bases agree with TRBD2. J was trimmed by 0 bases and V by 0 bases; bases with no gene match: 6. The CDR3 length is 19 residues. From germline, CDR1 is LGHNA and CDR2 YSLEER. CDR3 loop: CASSQETSGRPSSYNEQFF. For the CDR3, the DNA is TGCGCCAGCAGCCAAGAAACTAGCGGGAGGCCGAGCTCCTACAATGAGCAGTTCTTC.

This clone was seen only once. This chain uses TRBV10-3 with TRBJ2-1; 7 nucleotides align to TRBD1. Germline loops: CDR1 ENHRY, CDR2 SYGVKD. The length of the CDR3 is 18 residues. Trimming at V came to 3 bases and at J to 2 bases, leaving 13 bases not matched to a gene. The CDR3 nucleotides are TGTGCCATCAGTGATTTGGCCACCGGGACAGCCACCTACAATGAGCAGTTCTTC. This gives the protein CAISDLATGTATYNEQFF.

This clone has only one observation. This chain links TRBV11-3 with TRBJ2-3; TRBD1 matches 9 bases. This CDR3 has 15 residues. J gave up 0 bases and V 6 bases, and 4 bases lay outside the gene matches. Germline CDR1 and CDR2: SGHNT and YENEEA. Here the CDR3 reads CASRDRGTSTDTQYF. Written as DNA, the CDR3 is TGTGCCAGCAGGGACAGGGGTACTAGCACAGATACGCAGTATTTT.

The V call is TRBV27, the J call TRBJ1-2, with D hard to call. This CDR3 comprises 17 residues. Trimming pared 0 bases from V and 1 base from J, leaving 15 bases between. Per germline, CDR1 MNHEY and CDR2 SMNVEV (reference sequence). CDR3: CASSLSSSTIINYGYTF. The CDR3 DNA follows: TGTGCCAGCAGTTTATCGTCTTCCACTATAATTAACTATGGCTACACCTTC.

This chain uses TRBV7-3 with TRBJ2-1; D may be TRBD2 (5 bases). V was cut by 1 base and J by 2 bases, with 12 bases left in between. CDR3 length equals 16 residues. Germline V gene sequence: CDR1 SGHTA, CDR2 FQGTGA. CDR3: CASSLNVGVAYNEQFF. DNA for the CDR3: TGTGCCAGCAGCTTAAACGTGGGAGTTGCCTACAATGAGCAGTTCTTC.

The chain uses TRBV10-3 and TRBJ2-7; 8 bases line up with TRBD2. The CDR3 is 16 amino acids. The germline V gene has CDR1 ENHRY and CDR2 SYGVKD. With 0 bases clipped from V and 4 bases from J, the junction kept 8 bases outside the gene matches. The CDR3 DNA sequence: TGTGCCATCAGTGAGTCGAATAGCGGGATTCTTTACGAGCAGTACTTC. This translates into CAISESNSGILYEQYF.

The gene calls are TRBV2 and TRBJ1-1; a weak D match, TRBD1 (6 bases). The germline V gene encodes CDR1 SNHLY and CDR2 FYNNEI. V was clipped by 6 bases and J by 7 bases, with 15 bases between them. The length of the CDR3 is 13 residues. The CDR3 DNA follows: TGTGCCAGCAGCGGCGGGACATCCCTTGAAGCTTTCTTT. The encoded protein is CASSGGTSLEAFF.

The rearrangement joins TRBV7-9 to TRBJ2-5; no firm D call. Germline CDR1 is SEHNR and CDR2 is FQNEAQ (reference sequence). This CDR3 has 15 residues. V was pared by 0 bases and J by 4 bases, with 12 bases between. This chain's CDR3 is CASSLARVQLETQYF. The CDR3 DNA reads TGTGCCAGCAGCTTAGCTAGGGTACAATTAGAGACCCAGTACTTC.

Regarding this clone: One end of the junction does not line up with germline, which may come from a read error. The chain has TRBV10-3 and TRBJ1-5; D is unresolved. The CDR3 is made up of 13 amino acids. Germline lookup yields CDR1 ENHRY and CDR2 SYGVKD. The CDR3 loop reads CAISEEGNQPQHF. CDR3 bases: TGTGCCATCAGTGAGGAGGGCAATCAACCCCAGCATTTT.

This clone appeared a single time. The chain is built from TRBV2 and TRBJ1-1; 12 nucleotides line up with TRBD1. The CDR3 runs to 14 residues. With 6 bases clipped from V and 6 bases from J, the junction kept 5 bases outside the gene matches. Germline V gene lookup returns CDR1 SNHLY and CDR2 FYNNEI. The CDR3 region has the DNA TGTGCCAGCAGGCCGGGACAGGGGGCGTCTGAAGCTTTCTTT. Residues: CASRPGQGASEAFF.

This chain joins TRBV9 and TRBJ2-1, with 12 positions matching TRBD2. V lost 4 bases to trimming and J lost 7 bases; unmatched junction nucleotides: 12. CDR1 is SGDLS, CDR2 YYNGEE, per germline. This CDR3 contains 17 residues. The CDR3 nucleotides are TGTGCCAGCAGCCACCCTCCTAGCGGGAGGGCCTGGAATGAGCAGTTCTTC. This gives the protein CASSHPPSGRAWNEQFF.

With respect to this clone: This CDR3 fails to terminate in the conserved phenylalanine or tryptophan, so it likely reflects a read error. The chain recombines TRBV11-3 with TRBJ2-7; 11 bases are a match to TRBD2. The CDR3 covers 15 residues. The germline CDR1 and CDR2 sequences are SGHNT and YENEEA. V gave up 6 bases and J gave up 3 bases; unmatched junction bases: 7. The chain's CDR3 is CASRKWGLADYEQYL. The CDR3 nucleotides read TGTGCCAGCAGGAAATGGGGACTAGCGGACTACGAGCAGTACCTC.

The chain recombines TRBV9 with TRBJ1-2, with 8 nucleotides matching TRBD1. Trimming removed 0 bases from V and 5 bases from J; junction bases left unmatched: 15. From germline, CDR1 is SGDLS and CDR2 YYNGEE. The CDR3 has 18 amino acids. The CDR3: CASSVVSLVGQGAYGYTF. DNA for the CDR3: TGTGCCAGCAGCGTAGTGAGTTTGGTAGGACAGGGAGCTTATGGCTACACCTTC.

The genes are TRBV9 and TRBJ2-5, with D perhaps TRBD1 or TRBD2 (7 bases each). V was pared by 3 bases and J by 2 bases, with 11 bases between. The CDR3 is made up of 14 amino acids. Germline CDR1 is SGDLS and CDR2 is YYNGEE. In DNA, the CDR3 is TGTGCCAGCAGCGGAGCGGGACAGCAAGAGACCCAGTACTTC. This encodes CASSGAGQQETQYF. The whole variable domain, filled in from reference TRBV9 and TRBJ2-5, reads DSGVTQTPKHLITATGQRVTLRCSPRSGDLSVYWYQQSLDQGLQFLIQYYNGEERAKGNILERFSAQQFPDLHSELNLSSLELGDSALYFCASSGAGQQETQYFGPGTRLLVL.

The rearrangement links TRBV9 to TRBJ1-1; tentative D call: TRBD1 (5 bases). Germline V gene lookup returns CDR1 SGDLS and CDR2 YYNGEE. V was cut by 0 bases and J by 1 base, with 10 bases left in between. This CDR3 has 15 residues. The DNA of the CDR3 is TGTGCCAGCAGCGTAGCGGGACGGGAGAACACTGAAGCTTTCTTT. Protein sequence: CASSVAGRENTEAFF.